This TCR beta chain was captured in a study of brain metastases from non-small cell lung cancer. As for this clone: What it binds is not known. Sequence at one end of the junction differs from germline and may be a read error.

The V gene's germline CDR1 is SNHLY and CDR2 FYNNEI. This CDR3 has 15 residues. Sequenced by immunoSEQ multiplex PCR; TCRdb stores in-frame clones only, minus some. Here the sample spans about 4,100 clones, 87% being singletons. Overall study results and limits: TCR repertoires overlapped largely between brain metastases and matched primaries. Compared with their matched primary tumors, 60% to 80% of brain metastases showed expanded T-cell clones. Compared with primary tumors, brain metastases showed less T-cell infiltration.

Sequencing was carried out using primary lung tumor tissue. The TCR was taken from a donor at least 40 years old with non-small cell lung cancer. This chain joins TRBV2 and TRBJ2-1; 11 nucleotides align to TRBD2. The CDR3 region has the DNA TGTGCTAGCAAGGGGACTAGCGGATCCTACAATGAGCAGTTCTTC. Encoded protein: CASKGTSGSYNEQFF.